The T cell receptor (beta chain) under discussion was sequenced for a study of cytomegalovirus exposure and HLA in healthy donors. Use of 60 Vbeta and 13 Jbeta primers characterized the PCR. The repertoire was sequenced with immunoSEQ multiplex PCR; TCRdb's copy has only in-frame clones and lacks some. The repertoire includes some 150,000 clones, approximately 70% of them detected once, and over 2% sits in the top ten. The receptor's source is a human donor in good health. Sequenced sample: PBMCs.

CDR3 amino acids: CASSEWLGGDRDTNQPQHF. Here the CDR3 DNA reads TGTGCCAGCAGTGAATGGTTGGGAGGGGACAGGGATACCAATCAGCCCCAGCATTTT. The genes are TRBV2 and TRBJ1-5, with 9 bases aligning to TRBD1. V gave up 2 bases and J gave up 3 bases; unmatched junction bases: 14. Germline CDR1 SNHLY, CDR2 FYNNEI. The CDR3 covers 19 residues.